This T cell receptor beta chain is drawn from a study of CD8 T cells in ankylosing spondylitis. Molecular-barcoded quantitative 5'-RACE produced these TCR beta libraries. TCRdb re-called the 5' RACE reads with MiXCR, one entry per CDR3 protein. This sample yields under 200,000 distinct CDR3 sequences, of which roughly 13% are seen a single time; roughly 11% belongs to the top ten. This CDR3 is 14 amino acids long. V lost 5 bases and J lost 0, with 8 bases in between. Sequenced input: blood, either unsorted or a sorted T cell fraction (not recorded which). The source is a female donor with ankylosing spondylitis or in good health (not recorded which). J is TRBJ2-4 and V is TRBV12-3 or TRBV12-4, with D unresolved. As DNA, the CDR3 is TGTGCCAGCAGTCCTAGAGGAGCCAAAAACATTCAGTACTTC. Amino acids: CASSPRGAKNIQYF.